The present entry profiles one TCR beta chain with its context. The data belong to a study of blood T cell repertoires in COVID-19. Cohorts were determined from participant-reported clinical history. All exposed participants met a person with COVID-19 within 2 weeks before entering the study. CDR3 size: 15 residues. The germline V and J ends were trimmed by 4 bases and 2 bases, with 15 bases remaining between them. Germline-derived CDR1 and CDR2 are LGHDT and YNNKEL (reference sequence). Per the original data handling: Reference gene primer amplification yielded estimated nucleated cell counts. The protocol was immunoSEQ multiplex PCR, while the TCRdb copy is restricted to in-frame clones and leaves out a portion. V and J calls and clone size are those listed in that table; D and trimming were worked out from the DNA. Of 200,000 to 250,000 clones listed, about nine tenths are singletons.

The rearrangement links TRBV3-1 (or the pseudogene TRBV3-2) to TRBJ2-7, with D perhaps TRBD2 (5 bases). The sequence came from a man aged 45-65 years who had been exposed to COVID-19. Input material: PBMCs or T cells enriched from blood (not recorded which). CDR3 protein: CASSPSLAAPYEQYF. CDR3 coding DNA: TGTGCCAGCAGCCCCAGCCTAGCCGCCCCCTACGAGCAGTACTTC.